The present TCR beta chain was sequenced within a study of blood T cell repertoires in COVID-19. Overall study context: Specimens from acute and convalescent COVID-19 originated in the United States, Italy and Spain. Sample material is recorded as cDNA or gDNA derived from T cells, B-cell-depleted T cells, or PBMCs.

Trimming left V 5 bases short and J 6 bases short, with 10 bases between. This CDR3 is 12 amino acids long. Germline assignment: CDR1 MDHEN and CDR2 SYDVKM. In the study's own analysis: Amplification of reference gene primers was used by the study to estimate nucleated cell counts. The repertoire was sequenced with immunoSEQ multiplex PCR; TCRdb's copy has only in-frame clones and lacks some. The V and J calls and the clone size are those of that table, but D and trimming were determined from the DNA. Of 150,000 to 200,000 clones listed, around 85% are singletons. Material: peripheral blood. The sequence was collected from a man between 70 and 80 years old with active or convalescent COVID-19. The chain recombines TRBV28 with TRBJ1-1; D might be TRBD1 (5 bases). The CDR3 DNA follows: TGTGCCAGCAGTATTGGACACCCTGAAGCTTTCTTT. It codes for CASSIGHPEAFF.